The next 25 T cell receptor beta chains were all read from a single sample in a study of T cells in Graves' hyperthyroidism and ophthalmopathy. The TCR beta CDR3 regions underwent amplification using RNA transcripts as the source. The HTBI primer set served for first-round RT-PCR of the TCR CDR3. TCRdb reanalysed the multiplex PCR reads using MiXCR and keeps one entry per CDR3 protein. The data hold 300,000 to 400,000 distinct CDR3 sequences, with about 14% observed a single time. Sequenced: blood. These receptors were collected from a woman between 25 and 40 years old with Graves' ophthalmopathy.

This clonotype was counted at least ten times. J is TRBJ2-5 and V is TRBV28; 15 bases map to TRBD2. This CDR3 is 16 amino acids long. Germline V gene data show CDR1 as MDHEN and CDR2 as SYDVKM. The V and J ends lost 6 bases and 2 bases, in that order; junction bases with no gene match: 4. Written as DNA, the CDR3 is TGTGCCAGCAGCCGGACTAGCGGGGGGGTACAAGAGACCCAGTACTTC. It encodes CASSRTSGGVQETQYF.

Many counts were recorded for this clonotype. The rearrangement uses TRBV12-3 or TRBV12-4 and TRBJ2-1; tentatively, D is TRBD1 (5 bases). This CDR3 is built from 14 residues. The V end was cut by 3 bases, the J end by 7 bases, with 13 bases between. CDR3: CASSFRAFTNEQFF. The CDR3 nucleotides are TGTGCCAGCAGTTTCAGGGCTTTCACAAATGAGCAGTTCTTC.

In this sample, this clonotype turned up many times. The V and J genes are TRBV3-1 and TRBJ1-3; D call uncertain. Germline CDR1 LGHDT, CDR2 YNNKEL (reference sequence). CDR3 length: 14 residues. Trimming removed 2 bases from V and 4 bases from J, with 9 bases in between. DNA for the CDR3: TGTGCCAGCAGCCAAATAGGGTCCGGAAACACCATATATTTT. It codes for CASSQIGSGNTIYF.

This clonotype has at least ten counts. CDR3 residues: CATKGQGANYGYTF. In nucleotides, the CDR3 is TGTGCCACCAAGGGACAGGGTGCTAACTATGGCTACACCTTC. The V call is TRBV27, the J call TRBJ1-2, with TRBD1 matching over 9 bases. Trimming cost V 10 bases and J 0 bases; bases outside gene matches: 6. The germline CDR1 and CDR2 sequences are MNHEY and SMNVEV (reference sequence). The CDR3 covers 14 residues.

The rearrangement uses TRBV9 and TRBJ1-1, with D possibly matching TRBD1 (6 bases). V dropped 7 bases and J dropped 5 bases, with 15 bases sitting between them. The CDR3 contains 13 residues. CDR1 is SGDLS, CDR2 YYNGEE, per germline. CDR3 protein: CASAEGGLTEAFF. Written as DNA, the CDR3 is TGTGCCAGCGCCGAGGGGGGTTTAACTGAAGCTTTCTTT.

J is TRBJ2-7 and V is TRBV4-1; D possibly corresponds to TRBD1 (6 bases). The CDR3 contains 14 residues. Germline CDR1 and CDR2: MGHRA and YSYEKL. Trimming removed 2 bases from V and 2 bases from J, with 10 bases in between. The CDR3 coding sequence is TGCGCCAGCAGCCAAAACACAGGGACCTACGAGCAGTACTTC. Its protein is CASSQNTGTYEQYF.

This clonotype was counted at least ten times. V is TRBV6-1 and J is TRBJ2-1; D unclear. V shed 4 bases and J shed 1 base, with 11 bases lying between them. This CDR3 comprises 15 residues. The germline V gene encodes CDR1 MNHNS and CDR2 SASEGT. The CDR3 sequence: CASSAFSGSYNEQFF. CDR3 nucleotide sequence: TGTGCCAGCAGTGCCTTTAGTGGGTCCTACAATGAGCAGTTCTTC.

This sequence joins TRBV12-3 or TRBV12-4 and TRBJ2-3; TRBD2 matches 7 bases. J was trimmed by 0 bases and V by 5 bases; bases with no gene match: 5. There are 15 residues in the CDR3. CDR3 DNA sequence: TGTGCCAGCAGTGTGGGGGGGGGGAGCACAGATACGCAGTATTTT. The encoded protein is CASSVGGGSTDTQYF.

Ten or more counts support this clonotype. This chain connects TRBV28 to TRBJ2-7; TRBD2 aligns across 9 bases. The CDR3 consists of 14 residues. Germline V CDR1 and CDR2: MDHEN, SYDVKM. Trimming took 8 bases from V and 4 from J; bases not matched to a gene: 9. The CDR3 region is CASGQAGGSYEQYF. The DNA of the CDR3 is TGTGCCAGCGGCCAAGCGGGGGGCTCGTACGAGCAGTACTTC.

This chain uses TRBV5-1 with TRBJ2-3; TRBD2 aligns across 11 bases. Germline CDR1 is SGHRS and CDR2 is YFSETQ. The CDR3 is 18 residues long. V was clipped by 1 base and J by 1 base; unmatched bases: 8. CDR3 coding DNA: TGCGCCAGCAGCTTGTGGCTAGCGGGGGGCCACGGCACAGATACGCAGTATTTT. Residues: CASSLWLAGGHGTDTQYF.

This clonotype was counted ten times or more. The chain carries TRBV7-3 and TRBJ2-3; no firm D call. The CDR3 is 15 residues long. Germline lookup yields CDR1 SGHTA and CDR2 FQGTGA. V was trimmed by 5 bases and J by 0 bases, leaving 12 bases between them. The chain's CDR3 is CASSHTPTSTDTQYF. The CDR3 DNA sequence: TGTGCCAGCAGCCACACCCCTACTAGCACAGATACGCAGTATTTT.

There are many counts of this clonotype. This sequence joins TRBV3-1 and TRBJ1-1; 11 bases map to TRBD1. V was pared by 0 bases and J by 4 bases, with 7 bases of the junction left unmatched. Germline values: CDR1 LGHDT, CDR2 YNNKEL (reference sequence). This CDR3 region has 17 residues. The CDR3 DNA sequence: TGTGCCAGCAGCCAAGATAGAGGACAGGGGGCGGTCACTGAAGCTTTCTTT. Encoded protein: CASSQDRGQGAVTEAFF.

J is TRBJ2-1 and V is TRBV5-4; 10 bases are shared with TRBD2. After removal of 4 bases from V and 4 bases from J, the junction contained 5 bases not matched to a gene. The CDR3 runs to 15 residues. Germline V gives CDR1 SGHNT, CDR2 YYREEE (reference sequence). CDR3 coding DNA: TGTGCCAGCAGCGAGCGGGGGGGCGTATACAATGAGCAGTTCTTC. Translation gives CASSERGGVYNEQFF.

CDR3 sequence reads: CASSLSRGYQPQHF. CDR3 DNA: TGTGCCAGCAGTCTGTCCAGGGGTTATCAGCCCCAGCATTTT. This chain links TRBV6-1 with TRBJ1-5; a weak D match, TRBD1 (6 bases). The V gene lost 5 bases and the J gene lost 5 bases, with 13 bases spanning the gap. The germline V gene has CDR1 MNHNS and CDR2 SASEGT. This CDR3 has 14 residues.

This clonotype appeared many times. The chain carries TRBV5-1 and TRBJ1-1, with D unresolved. Germline values: CDR1 SGHRS, CDR2 YFSETQ. With 7 bases removed from V and 0 bases from J, the gap between germline ends came to 10 bases. The CDR3 has 13 amino acids. CDR3 nucleotides: TGCGCCAGCCAAGATAGTGTGAACACTGAAGCTTTCTTT. This encodes CASQDSVNTEAFF. The whole variable domain, filled in from reference TRBV5-1 and TRBJ1-1, reads KAGVTQTPRYLIKTRGQQVTLSCSPISGHRSVSWYQQTPGQGLQFLFEYFSETQRNKGNFPGRFSGRQFSNSRSEMNVSTLELGDSALYLCASQDSVNTEAFFGQGTRLTVV.

This clonotype showed up many times. The J gene is TRBJ2-3, the V gene TRBV20-1; D gene ambiguous. Trimming took 0 bases from V and 2 from J, leaving 12 bases between them. Germline V CDR1 and CDR2: DFQATT, SNEGSKA (reference sequence). The CDR3 length is 15 residues. The CDR3 sequence is CSARDRLRPTDTQYF. CDR3 DNA sequence: TGCAGTGCTAGAGATCGACTGCGTCCCACAGATACGCAGTATTTT.

This clonotype was detected many times. J is TRBJ2-5 and V is TRBV24-1; no definite D call. Germline values: CDR1 KGHDR, CDR2 SFDVKD. V was shortened by 4 bases and J by 5 bases, with 13 bases between the two germline ends. The CDR3 covers 14 residues. In DNA, the CDR3 is TGTGCCACCAGTGACCCACCACTCGGGGAGACCCAGTACTTC. Its protein is CATSDPPLGETQYF.

This clonotype was detected many times. V is TRBV12-5 and J is TRBJ1-5; no clear D. CDR1 and CDR2 from the germline V gene are LGHNT and FRNRAP. The CDR3 length is 13 residues. V lost 6 bases, J lost 7 bases, and 13 bases lay in between. The CDR3 spells CASGLDLHQPQHF. CDR3 sequence (DNA): TGTGCTAGTGGCTTAGATCTACACCAGCCCCAGCATTTT.

Regarding this clonotype: A much larger clone lies one base from this, so it may be a read error. The V gene is TRBV20-1, the J gene TRBJ1-5; D not certain. Looked up from germline, CDR1 is DFQATT and CDR2 is SNEGSKA (reference sequence). The CDR3 covers 13 residues. The CDR3 coding sequence is TGCAGTGCTAGATCCGGAATGAATCAGCCCCGGCATTTT. This translates into CSARSGMNQPRHF.

This clonotype was recorded many times. Germline is not matched at one junction end, which may reflect a read error. The J gene is TRBJ2-5, the V gene TRBV6-2 or TRBV6-3; 9 bases agree with TRBD1. Germline values: CDR1 MNHEY, CDR2 SVGEGT. The CDR3 sequence is 14 residues long. The CDR3 nucleotides are TGTGCCGGCAGACAAGACAGGGGGGAAGAGACCCAGTACTTC. This codes for CAGRQDRGEETQYF.

This clonotype was picked up many times. The chain is built from TRBV28 and TRBJ2-6; no clear D gene. With 6 bases removed from V and 2 bases from J, the gap between germline ends came to 11 bases. This CDR3 is 15 amino acids long. Germline values: CDR1 MDHEN, CDR2 SYDVKM. CDR3: CASSRGHAGANVLTF. The CDR3 DNA reads TGTGCCAGCAGCCGTGGTCACGCTGGGGCCAACGTCCTGACTTTC.

As for this clonotype: The germline gene is not matched at one end of the junction; a read error may be the cause. The chain has TRBV29-1 and TRBJ1-3, with a weak D call TRBD1 (5 bases). Germline V gives CDR1 SQVTM, CDR2 ANQGSEA. CDR3 length: 12 residues. The chain's CDR3 is CSVGTAGNTICF. CDR3 DNA: TGCAGCGTAGGGACCGCTGGAAACACCATATGTTTT.

This clonotype was recorded many times. This chain uses TRBV12-3 or TRBV12-4 with TRBJ1-1; D perhaps matches TRBD1 (5 bases). The length of the CDR3 is 16 residues. V lost 8 bases and J 1 base, leaving 20 bases between the germline ends. CDR3 nucleotides: TGTGCCAGCCTCTCAGTGGTATTGGGGACGAACACTGAAGCTTTCTTT. Protein sequence: CASLSVVLGTNTEAFF.

Points on this clonotype: A single base separates this from a much larger clone, so it may be a read error. The chain is built from TRBV5-1 and TRBJ1-1, with TRBD1 matching 7 bases. Germline values: CDR1 SGHRS, CDR2 YFSETQ. This CDR3 is 11 amino acids long. The CDR3 sequence: CDSSLGQRAFF. The DNA of the CDR3 is TGCGACAGCAGCTTGGGACAGCGGGCTTTCTTT. Complete variable domain (other parts from reference TRBV5-1 and TRBJ1-1): KAGVTQTPRYLIKTRGQQVTLSCSPISGHRSVSWYQQTPGQGLQFLFEYFSETQRNKGNFPGRFSGRQFSNSRSEMNVSTLELGDSALYLCDSSLGQRAFFGQGTRLTVV.

This clonotype was recorded a few times. One junction end disagrees with the germline gene, perhaps due to a read error. The chain joins TRBV19 to TRBJ2-2, with 8 bases lining up with TRBD1. Germline-derived CDR1 and CDR2 are LNHDA and SQIVND (reference sequence). The CDR3 is made up of 15 amino acids. The CDR3 loop reads CASSRPTGATRELFF. DNA of the CDR3: TGTGCCAGTAGTAGACCGACAGGGGCCACCCGGGAGCTGTTTTTT.